This T cell receptor beta chain was profiled in a study of cytomegalovirus exposure and HLA in healthy donors. Findings of the study overall: Sequencing likely generated an artifact that appeared as a cluster of highly shared sequence variants. A later analysis found common viral pathogens apparently linked to several of the most significant clusters. TCR beta sequences reportedly predicted most subjects' HLA-A and HLA-B alleles accurately.

CDR3 length: 14 residues. The V gene lost 3 bases and the J gene lost 6 bases, with 14 bases spanning the gap. Per the germline V gene, CDR1 is MNHEY and CDR2 is SMNVEV (reference sequence). The sample holds one count of this clone. What it binds is unknown. Primers for the PCR totalled 60 Vbeta and 13 Jbeta. Measured with immunoSEQ multiplex PCR; TCRdb has only the in-frame clones, and not every one. In the table there are roughly 240,000 clones, around 80% of which are singletons. This receptor was obtained from a woman in her 40s in good health and CMV-seropositive. The V call is TRBV27, the J call TRBJ1-2, with D maybe TRBD1 (6 bases). The sequencing input was PBMCs. The CDR3 reads CASSFTGLGDGYTF. The CDR3 DNA reads TGTGCCAGCAGTTTCACAGGGCTGGGCGATGGCTACACCTTC.